Detailed here is one T cell receptor (beta chain). Its cognate antigen is unknown. This record comes from a study of graft-versus-host responses after intestinal transplantation. Study overall: Isolated intestinal, liver-intestinal, or multivisceral transplants were what recipients had.

Generated by immunoSEQ multiplex PCR, the TCRdb table keeps only in-frame clones and is missing some. The profile shows roughly 120,000 clones, approximately 96% of them singletons. Germline lookup yields CDR1 SGHTS and CDR2 YDEGEE. The V end was cut by 4 bases, the J end by 2 bases, with 6 bases between. CDR3 length equals 12 residues. The gene calls are TRBV5-8 and TRBJ1-2, with D unclear. The sequence was obtained from a human donor who received an intestinal transplant. The specimen comprised unstimulated CD8+ T cells sorted from spleen or lymph node cells, sampled before intestinal transplant. The CDR3 nucleotides read TGTGCCAGCAGCCCGGACAACTATGGCTACACCTTC. It encodes CASSPDNYGYTF.